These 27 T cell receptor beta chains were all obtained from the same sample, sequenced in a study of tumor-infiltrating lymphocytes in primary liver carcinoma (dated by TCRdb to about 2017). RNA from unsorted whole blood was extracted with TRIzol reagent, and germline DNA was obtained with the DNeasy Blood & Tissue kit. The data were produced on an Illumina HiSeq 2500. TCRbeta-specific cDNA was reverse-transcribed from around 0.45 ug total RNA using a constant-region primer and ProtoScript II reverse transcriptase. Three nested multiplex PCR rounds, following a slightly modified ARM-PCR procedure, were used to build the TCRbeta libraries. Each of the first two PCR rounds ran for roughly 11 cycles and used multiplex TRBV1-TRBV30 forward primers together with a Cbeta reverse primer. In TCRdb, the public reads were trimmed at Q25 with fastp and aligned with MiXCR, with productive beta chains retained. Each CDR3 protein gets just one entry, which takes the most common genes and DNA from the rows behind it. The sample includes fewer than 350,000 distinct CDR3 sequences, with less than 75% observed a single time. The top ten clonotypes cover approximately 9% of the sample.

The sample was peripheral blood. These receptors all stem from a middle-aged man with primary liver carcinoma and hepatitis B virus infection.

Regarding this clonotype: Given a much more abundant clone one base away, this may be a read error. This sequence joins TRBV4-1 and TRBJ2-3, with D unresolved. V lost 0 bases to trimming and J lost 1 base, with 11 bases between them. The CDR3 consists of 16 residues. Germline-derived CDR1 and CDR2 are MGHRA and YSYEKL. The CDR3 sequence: CASSQDRIPGTDTQYF. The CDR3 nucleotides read TGCGCCAGCAGCCAAGATCGGATTCCGGGCACAGATACGCAGTATTTT.

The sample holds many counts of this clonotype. CDR3 DNA: TGTGCCAGCAGCCGGGTTTTCGACGAGCAGTACTTC. It specifies CASSRVFDEQYF. The J gene is TRBJ2-7, the V gene TRBV14; no clear D. The length of the CDR3 is 12 residues. V shed 4 bases and J shed 5 bases, with 9 bases lying between them. Germline CDR1 reads SGHDN; CDR2 reads FVKESK.

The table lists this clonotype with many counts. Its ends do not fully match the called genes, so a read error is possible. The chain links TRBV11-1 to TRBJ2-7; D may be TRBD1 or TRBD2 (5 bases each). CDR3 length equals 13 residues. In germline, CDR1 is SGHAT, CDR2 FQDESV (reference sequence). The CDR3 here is CASRLGDLYEQYF. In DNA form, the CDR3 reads TGTGCCAGCAGGTTAGGGGACCTCTACGAGCAGTACTTC.

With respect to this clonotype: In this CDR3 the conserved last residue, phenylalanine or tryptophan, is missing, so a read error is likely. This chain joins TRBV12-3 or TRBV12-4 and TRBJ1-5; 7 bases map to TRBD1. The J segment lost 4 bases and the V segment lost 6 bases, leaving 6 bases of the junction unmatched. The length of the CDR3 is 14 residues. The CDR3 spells CASRRTGLNQPQHY. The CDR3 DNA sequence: TGTGCCAGCAGACGGACAGGCCTAAATCAGCCCCAGCATTAT.

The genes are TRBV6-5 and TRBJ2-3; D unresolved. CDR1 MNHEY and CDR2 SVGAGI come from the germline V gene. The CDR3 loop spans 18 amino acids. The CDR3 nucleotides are TGTGCTGGCAGTTACTCTCGGAGTCCCTTAGGGAGCACAGATACGCAGTATTTT. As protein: CAGSYSRSPLGSTDTQYF.

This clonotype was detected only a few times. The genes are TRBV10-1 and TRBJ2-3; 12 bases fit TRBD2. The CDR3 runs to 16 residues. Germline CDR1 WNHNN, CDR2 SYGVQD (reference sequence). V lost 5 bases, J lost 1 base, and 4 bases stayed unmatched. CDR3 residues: CASSPLAGGGTDTQYF. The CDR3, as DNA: TGCGCCAGCAGTCCGCTAGCGGGAGGGGGCACAGATACGCAGTATTTT.

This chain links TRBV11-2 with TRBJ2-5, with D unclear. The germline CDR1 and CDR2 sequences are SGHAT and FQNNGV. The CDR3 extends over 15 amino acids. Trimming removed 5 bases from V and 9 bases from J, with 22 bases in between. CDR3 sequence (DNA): TGTGCCAGCAGCCCGAGCAGGAGCAATCTTGAGGCCCAGTACTTC. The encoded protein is CASSPSRSNLEAQYF.

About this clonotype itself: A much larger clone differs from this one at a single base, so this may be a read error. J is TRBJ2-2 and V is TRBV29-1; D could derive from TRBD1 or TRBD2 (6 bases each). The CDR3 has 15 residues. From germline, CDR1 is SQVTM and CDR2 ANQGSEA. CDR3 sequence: CSVEWGDIYTVELFF. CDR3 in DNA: TGCAGCGTTGAGTGGGGGGACATCTACACCGTGGAGCTGTTTTTT.

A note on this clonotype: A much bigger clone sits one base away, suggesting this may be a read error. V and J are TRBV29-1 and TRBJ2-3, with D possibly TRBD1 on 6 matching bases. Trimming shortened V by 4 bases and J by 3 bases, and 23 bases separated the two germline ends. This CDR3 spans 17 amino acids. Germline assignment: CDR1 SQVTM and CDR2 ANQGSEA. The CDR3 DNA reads TGCAGCGTTGCCGGGACCCCCGGGACACGGAAAACAGATACGCAGTATTTT. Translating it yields CSVAGTPGTRKTDTQYF.

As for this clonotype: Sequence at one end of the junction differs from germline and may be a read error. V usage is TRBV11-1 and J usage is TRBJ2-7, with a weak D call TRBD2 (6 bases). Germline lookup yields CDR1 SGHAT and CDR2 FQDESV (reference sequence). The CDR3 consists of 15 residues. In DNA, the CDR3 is TGTGCCAGCACCCGCACTCGGGACTCCCGCTACGAGGAGTACTTC. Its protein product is CASTRTRDSRYEEYF. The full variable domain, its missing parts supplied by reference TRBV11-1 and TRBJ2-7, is EAEVAQSPRYKITEKSQAVAFWCDPISGHATLYWYRQILGQGPELLVQFQDESVVDDSQLPKDRFSAERLKGVDSTLKIQPAELGDSAMYLCASTRTRDSRYEEYFGPGTRLTVT.

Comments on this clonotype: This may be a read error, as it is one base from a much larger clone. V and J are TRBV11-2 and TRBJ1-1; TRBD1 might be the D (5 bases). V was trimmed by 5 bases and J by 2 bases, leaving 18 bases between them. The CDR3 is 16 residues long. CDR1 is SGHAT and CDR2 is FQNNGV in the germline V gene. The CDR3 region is CASSHVPRGINTEAFF. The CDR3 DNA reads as TGTGCCAGCAGCCACGTACCTCGGGGGATTAACACTGAAGCTTTCTTT.

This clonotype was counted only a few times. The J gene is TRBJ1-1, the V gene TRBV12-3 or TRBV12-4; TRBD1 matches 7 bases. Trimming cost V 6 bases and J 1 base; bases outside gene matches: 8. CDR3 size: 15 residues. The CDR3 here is CASSPVAGGNTEAFF. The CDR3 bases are TGTGCCAGCAGCCCCGTCGCAGGGGGGAACACTGAAGCTTTCTTT.

The CDR3 region is CASSRDRFSYEQYF. In DNA form, the CDR3 reads TGCGCCAGCAGCCGGGACCGCTTCTCCTACGAGCAGTACTTC. The chain employs TRBV5-1 and TRBJ2-7, with D perhaps assigned TRBD1 or TRBD2 (5 bases each). Trimming took 4 bases from V and 0 from J, leaving 11 bases between them. Germline V gene lookup returns CDR1 SGHRS and CDR2 YFSETQ. This CDR3 has 14 residues.

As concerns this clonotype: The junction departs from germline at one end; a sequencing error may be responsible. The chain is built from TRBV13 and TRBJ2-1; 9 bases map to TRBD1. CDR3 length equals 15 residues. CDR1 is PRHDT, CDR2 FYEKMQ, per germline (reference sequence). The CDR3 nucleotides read TGTGCCAGCAGCCGGGGACAGGGAGCCTACAATGGGCAGTTCTTC. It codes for CASSRGQGAYNGQFF.

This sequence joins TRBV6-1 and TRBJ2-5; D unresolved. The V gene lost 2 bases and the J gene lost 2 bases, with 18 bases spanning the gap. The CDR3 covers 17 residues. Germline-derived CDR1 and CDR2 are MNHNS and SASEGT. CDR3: CASSEWSRREGQETQYF. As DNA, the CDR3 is TGTGCCAGCAGTGAATGGAGTCGAAGGGAAGGGCAAGAGACCCAGTACTTC.

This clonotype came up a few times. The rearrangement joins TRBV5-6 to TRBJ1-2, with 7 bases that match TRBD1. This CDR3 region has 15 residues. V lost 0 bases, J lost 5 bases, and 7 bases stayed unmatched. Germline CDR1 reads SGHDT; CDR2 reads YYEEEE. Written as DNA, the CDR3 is TGTGCCAGCAGCTTGGTCTCTACAGGGGAGTATGGCTACACCTTC. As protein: CASSLVSTGEYGYTF. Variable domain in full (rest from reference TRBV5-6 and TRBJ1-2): DAGVTQSPTHLIKTRGQQVTLRCSPKSGHDTVSWYQQALGQGPQFIFQYYEEEERQRGNFPDRFSGHQFPNYSSELNVNALLLGDSALYLCASSLVSTGEYGYTFGSGTRLTVV.

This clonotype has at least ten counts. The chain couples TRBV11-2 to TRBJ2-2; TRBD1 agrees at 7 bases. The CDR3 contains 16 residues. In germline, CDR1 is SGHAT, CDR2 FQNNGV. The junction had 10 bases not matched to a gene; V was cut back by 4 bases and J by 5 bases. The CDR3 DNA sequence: TGTGCCAGCAGCTCCCGGACAGGATTAACGACCGGGGAGCTGTTTTTT. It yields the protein CASSSRTGLTTGELFF.

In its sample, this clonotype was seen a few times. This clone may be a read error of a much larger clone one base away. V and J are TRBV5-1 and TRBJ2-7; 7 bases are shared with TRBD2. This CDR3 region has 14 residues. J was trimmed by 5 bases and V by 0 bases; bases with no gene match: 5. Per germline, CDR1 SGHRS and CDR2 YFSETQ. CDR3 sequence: CASSLGGGRHEQYF. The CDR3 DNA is TGCGCCAGCAGCTTGGGGGGCGGGAGACACGAGCAGTACTTC.

The CDR3, as DNA: TGTGCCAGCAGCTTATCGACTAGCGGGAGCTCCTACGAGCAGTACTTC. This translates into CASSLSTSGSSYEQYF. The chain uses TRBV7-9 and TRBJ2-7; 12 bases align to TRBD2. The CDR3 is made up of 16 amino acids. Germline V gives CDR1 SEHNR, CDR2 FQNEAQ (reference sequence). V lost 2 bases and J lost 0; bases outside the gene matches: 2. Drawing the rest from reference TRBV7-9 and TRBJ2-7, the complete variable domain is DTGVSQNPRHKITKRGQNVTFRCDPISEHNRLYWYRQTLGQGPEFLTYFQNEAQLEKSRLLSDRFSAERPKGSFSTLEIQRTEQGDSAMYLCASSLSTSGSSYEQYFGPGTRLTVT.

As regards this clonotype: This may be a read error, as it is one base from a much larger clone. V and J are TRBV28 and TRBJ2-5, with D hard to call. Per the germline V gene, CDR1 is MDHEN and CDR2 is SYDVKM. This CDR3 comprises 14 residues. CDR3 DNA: TGTGCCAGCAGCCTCGGGCAGGAGCTTGTGACCAAGTACTTC. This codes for CASSLGQELVTKYF.

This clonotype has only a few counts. Here the CDR3 DNA reads TGTGCCAGCAGCCCAGACCCCACAGGGGGCGGGAGAGCTTTCTTT. This sequence encodes CASSPDPTGGGRAFF. The V gene is TRBV4-2, the J gene TRBJ1-1, with TRBD1 matching 9 bases. The germline gives CDR1 LGHNA, CDR2 YNFKEQ. J gave up 10 bases and V 4 bases, and 13 bases lay outside the gene matches. The CDR3 extends over 15 amino acids.

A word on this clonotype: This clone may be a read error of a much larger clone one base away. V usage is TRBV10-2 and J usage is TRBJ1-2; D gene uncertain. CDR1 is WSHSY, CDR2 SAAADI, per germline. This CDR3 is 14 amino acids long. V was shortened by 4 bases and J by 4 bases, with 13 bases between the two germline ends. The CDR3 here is CASSGSSWGYGYTF. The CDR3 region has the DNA TGCGCCAGCAGTGGGTCCAGCTGGGGCTATGGCTACACCTTC.

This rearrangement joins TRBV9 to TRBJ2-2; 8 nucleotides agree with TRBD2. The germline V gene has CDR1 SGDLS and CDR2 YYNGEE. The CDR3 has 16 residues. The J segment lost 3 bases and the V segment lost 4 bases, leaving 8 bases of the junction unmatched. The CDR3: CASSRSGGGDTGELFF. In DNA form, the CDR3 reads TGTGCCAGCAGCAGATCGGGAGGGGGAGACACCGGGGAGCTGTTTTTT. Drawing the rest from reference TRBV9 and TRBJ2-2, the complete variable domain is DSGVTQTPKHLITATGQRVTLRCSPRSGDLSVYWYQQSLDQGLQFLIQYYNGEERAKGNILERFSAQQFPDLHSELNLSSLELGDSALYFCASSRSGGGDTGELFFGEGSRLTVL.

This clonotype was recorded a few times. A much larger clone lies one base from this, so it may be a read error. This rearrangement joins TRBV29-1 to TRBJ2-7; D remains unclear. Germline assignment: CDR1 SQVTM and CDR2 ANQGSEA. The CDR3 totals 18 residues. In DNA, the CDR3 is TGCAGCGTTCCGTCGAGGAAGTCTGGGCATCCAAGCTCCCACGAGCAGTACTTC. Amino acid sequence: CSVPSRKSGHPSSHEQYF.

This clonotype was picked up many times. The CDR3 reads CASSQEYPGATNEKLFF. CDR3 sequence (DNA): TGCGCCAGCAGCCAAGAGTATCCAGGGGCAACTAATGAAAAACTGTTTTTT. The J gene is TRBJ1-4, the V gene TRBV4-1; perhaps TRBD1 as D (6 bases). This CDR3 has 17 residues. Trimming took 0 bases from V and 0 from J, leaving 11 bases between them. CDR1 and CDR2 (germline): MGHRA, YSYEKL.

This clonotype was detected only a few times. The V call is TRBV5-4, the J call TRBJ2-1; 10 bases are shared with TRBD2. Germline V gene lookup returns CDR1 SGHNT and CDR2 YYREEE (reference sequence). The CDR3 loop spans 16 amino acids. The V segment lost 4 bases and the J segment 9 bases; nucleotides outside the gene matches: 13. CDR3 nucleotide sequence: TGTGCCAGCAGCCGACCGGGAGCGGGAGGGCCAACTGAGCAGTTCTTC. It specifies CASSRPGAGGPTEQFF.

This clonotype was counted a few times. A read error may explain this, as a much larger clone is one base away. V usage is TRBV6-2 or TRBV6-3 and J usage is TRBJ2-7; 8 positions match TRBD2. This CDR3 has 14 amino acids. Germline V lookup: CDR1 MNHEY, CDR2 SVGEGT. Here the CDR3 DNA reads TGTACCAGCACCCCGAGCGGGAGATTCTACGAGCAGTACTTC. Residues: CTSTPSGRFYEQYF.